The T cell receptor (beta chain) under discussion was sequenced for a study of blood T cell repertoires in COVID-19. On the study more broadly: Some COVID-19 samples were acute and others convalescent; all came from the United States, Italy and Spain. The cDNA or gDNA used as material had been derived from T cells, B-cell-depleted T cells, or PBMCs.

Assay: immunoSEQ multiplex PCR; the TCRdb copy retains only in-frame clones and omits some. The repertoire has some 43,000 clones, roughly four fifths of them found once; the top ten carry more than 30%. V shed 5 bases and J shed 2 bases, with 3 bases lying between them. Germline assignment: CDR1 MGHDK and CDR2 SYGVNS. The CDR3 totals 11 residues. This TCR derives from a man in his forties or fifties with active or convalescent COVID-19. V and J are TRBV25-1 and TRBJ1-1; D is undetermined. The sequenced sample consisted of peripheral blood. The CDR3 sequence: CASSLNTEAFF. In DNA, the CDR3 is TGTGCCAGCAGTCTTAACACTGAAGCTTTCTTT.